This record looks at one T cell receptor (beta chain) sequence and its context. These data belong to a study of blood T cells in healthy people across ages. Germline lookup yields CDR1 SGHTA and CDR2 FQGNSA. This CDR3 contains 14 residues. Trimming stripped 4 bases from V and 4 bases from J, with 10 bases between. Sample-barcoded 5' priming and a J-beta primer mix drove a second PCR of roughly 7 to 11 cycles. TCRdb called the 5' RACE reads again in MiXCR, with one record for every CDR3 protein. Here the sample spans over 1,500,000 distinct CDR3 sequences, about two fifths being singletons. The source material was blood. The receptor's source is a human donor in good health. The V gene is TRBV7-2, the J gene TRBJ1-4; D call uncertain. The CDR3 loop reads CASSSVANNEKLFF. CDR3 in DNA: TGTGCCAGCAGCTCCGTGGCAAATAATGAAAAACTGTTTTTT.